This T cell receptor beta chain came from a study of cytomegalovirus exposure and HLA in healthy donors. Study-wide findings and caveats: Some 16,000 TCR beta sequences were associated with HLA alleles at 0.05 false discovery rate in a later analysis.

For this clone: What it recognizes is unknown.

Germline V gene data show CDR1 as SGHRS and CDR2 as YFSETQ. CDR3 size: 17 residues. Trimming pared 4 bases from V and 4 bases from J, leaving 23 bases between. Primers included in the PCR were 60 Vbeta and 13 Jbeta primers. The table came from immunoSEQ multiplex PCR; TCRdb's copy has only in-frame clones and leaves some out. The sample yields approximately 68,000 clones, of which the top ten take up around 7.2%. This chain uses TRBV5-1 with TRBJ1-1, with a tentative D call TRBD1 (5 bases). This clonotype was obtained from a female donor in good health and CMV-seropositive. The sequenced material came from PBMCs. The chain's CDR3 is CASSPLEGFPGSTEAFF. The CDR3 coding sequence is TGCGCCAGCAGCCCTCTGGAGGGGTTCCCAGGTAGCACTGAAGCTTTCTTT.